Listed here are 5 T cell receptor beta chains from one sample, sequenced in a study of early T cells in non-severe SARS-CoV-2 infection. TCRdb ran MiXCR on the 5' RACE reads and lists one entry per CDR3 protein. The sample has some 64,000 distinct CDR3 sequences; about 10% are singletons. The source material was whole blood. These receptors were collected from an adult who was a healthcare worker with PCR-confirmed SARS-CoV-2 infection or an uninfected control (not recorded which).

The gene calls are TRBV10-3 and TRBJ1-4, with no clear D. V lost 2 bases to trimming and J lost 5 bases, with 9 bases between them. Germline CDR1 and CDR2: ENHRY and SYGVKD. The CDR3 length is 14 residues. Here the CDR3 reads CAISEAGYNEKLFF. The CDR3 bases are TGTGCCATCAGTGAGGCGGGCTACAATGAAAAACTGTTTTTT.

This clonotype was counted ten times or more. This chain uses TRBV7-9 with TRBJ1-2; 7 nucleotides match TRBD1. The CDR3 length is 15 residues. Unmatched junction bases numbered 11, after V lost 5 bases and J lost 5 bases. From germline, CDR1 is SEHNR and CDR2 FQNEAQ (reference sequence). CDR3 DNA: TGTGCCAGCAGCCATCAGGGGGAATCCTCTTATGGCTACACCTTC. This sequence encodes CASSHQGESSYGYTF.

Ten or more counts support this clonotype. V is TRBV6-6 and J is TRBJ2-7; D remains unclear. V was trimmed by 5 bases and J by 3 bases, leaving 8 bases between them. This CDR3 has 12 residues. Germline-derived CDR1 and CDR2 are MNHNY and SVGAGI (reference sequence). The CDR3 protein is CASSPGLYEQYF. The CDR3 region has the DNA TGTGCCAGCAGTCCCGGTCTCTACGAGCAGTACTTC.

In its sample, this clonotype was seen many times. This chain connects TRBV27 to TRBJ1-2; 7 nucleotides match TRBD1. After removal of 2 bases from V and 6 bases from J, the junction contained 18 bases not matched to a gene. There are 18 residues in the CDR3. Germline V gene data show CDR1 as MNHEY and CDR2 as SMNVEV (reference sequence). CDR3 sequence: CASSLSPPQPTGVDGYTF. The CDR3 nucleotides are TGTGCCAGCAGTTTAAGCCCCCCCCAACCAACAGGGGTGGATGGCTACACCTTC.

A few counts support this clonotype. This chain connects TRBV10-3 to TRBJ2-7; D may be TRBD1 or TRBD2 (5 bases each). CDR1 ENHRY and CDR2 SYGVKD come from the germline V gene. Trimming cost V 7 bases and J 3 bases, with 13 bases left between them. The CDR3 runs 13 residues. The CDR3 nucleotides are TGTGCCATCATAGAGGGGTTCCTCTACGAGCAGTACTTC. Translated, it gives CAIIEGFLYEQYF.